Reported below is one T cell receptor beta chain. These data are taken from a study of T cell responses to AZD1222 COVID-19 vaccine. CDR3 size: 13 residues. V lost 1 base and J lost 8, with 11 bases in between. Germline V gene data show CDR1 as LGHDT and CDR2 as YNNKEL (reference sequence). The table came from immunoSEQ multiplex PCR; TCRdb's copy has only in-frame clones and leaves some out. The sample carries around 120,000 clones, roughly 84% recorded once. The source of this sequence is an adult in good health. J is TRBJ1-2 and V is TRBV3-1 (or the pseudogene TRBV3-2), with D unclear. The sequenced sample was peripheral blood, obtained on day 0 of AZD1222 vaccination. This chain's CDR3 is CASSQVISRGYTF. The CDR3, as DNA: TGTGCCAGCAGCCAAGTTATTTCTCGGGGCTACACCTTC.